The sequence of this TCR beta chain was determined in a study of CD8+ T cells in alopecia areata. cDNA reverse transcribed from extracted RNA served as the sequencing template. Libraries were prepared by immunoSEQ multiplex PCR; TCRdb keeps only in-frame clonotypes and omits some of them. Of 90,000 to 120,000 clones in the sample, over 80% were seen once. The V and J ends lost 0 bases and 4 bases respectively, with 22 bases between them. The CDR3 loop spans 19 amino acids. Germline V gene sequence: CDR1 LGHNA, CDR2 YSLEER. The treatment is: oral pan-JAK inhibitor, 5-10 mg twice daily. This receptor was taken from a human donor with alopecia areata. This rearrangement joins TRBV4-3 to TRBJ1-3; D is perhaps TRBD1 (6 bases). The specimen was CD8+ T cells sorted from blood, collected at week 24, from a patient treated with tofacitinib. CDR3 DNA: TGCGCCAGCAGCCAAGATGACGGGGGGCCTAGGACTCTGGGAAACACCATATATTTT. This sequence encodes CASSQDDGGPRTLGNTIYF.